Following are 28 T cell receptor beta chains from one sample sequenced in a study of technical replicates of blood from a few donors. The table came from immunoSEQ multiplex PCR; TCRdb's copy has only in-frame clones and leaves some out. The table includes tens of thousands of clones, nearly 98% detected once. Specimen: T cells isolated from PBMCs. The receptor set was obtained from a human donor in good health.

This chain links TRBV28 with TRBJ2-1, with a possible D match to TRBD2 (6 bases). The CDR3 has 11 residues. CDR1 is MDHEN, CDR2 SYDVKM, per germline. V lost 3 bases to trimming and J lost 10 bases, with 7 bases between them. This CDR3 reads CASSLAGEQFF. Written as DNA, the CDR3 is TGTGCCAGCAGTTTGGCGGGGGAGCAGTTCTTC. Full variable domain (remainder filled in from reference TRBV28 and TRBJ2-1): DVKVTQSSRYLVKRTGEKVFLECVQDMDHENMFWYRQDPGLGLRLIYFSYDVKMKEKGDIPEGYSVSREKKERFSLILESASTNQTSMYLCASSLAGEQFFGPGTRLTVL.

The rearrangement links TRBV9 to TRBJ2-1; the match to TRBD2 covers 7 bases. Germline trimming cut 3 bases from V and 1 base from J; bases unmatched to any gene: 4. There are 15 residues in the CDR3. Germline V gives CDR1 SGDLS, CDR2 YYNGEE. The CDR3 here is CASSASGGSYNEQFF. CDR3 bases: TGTGCCAGCAGCGCATCGGGGGGATCCTACAATGAGCAGTTCTTC.

The rearrangement links TRBV29-1 to TRBJ2-2; maybe TRBD2 (6 bases). The CDR3 has 13 amino acids. Germline V gene sequence: CDR1 SQVTM, CDR2 ANQGSEA. Trimming stripped 3 bases from V and 4 bases from J, with 9 bases between. CDR3 region: CSVDTSRTGELFF. The CDR3 region has the DNA TGCAGCGTTGACACTAGCCGCACCGGGGAGCTGTTTTTT.

The chain recombines TRBV6-5 with TRBJ2-7; no definite D call. Germline V gene lookup returns CDR1 MNHEY and CDR2 SVGAGI. Trimming pared 2 bases from V and 2 bases from J, leaving 4 bases between. This CDR3 region has 12 residues. CDR3 DNA sequence: TGTGCCAGCAGTTACAGCCCCTACGAGCAGTACTTC. Amino acid sequence: CASSYSPYEQYF.

The count of this clone is one. The chain carries TRBV10-2 and TRBJ2-5; 8 nucleotides match TRBD2. Trimming at V came to 8 bases and at J to 5 bases, leaving 10 bases not matched to a gene. This CDR3 comprises 14 residues. Germline CDR1 and CDR2: WSHSY and SAAADI. The CDR3 is CASWLAGTSETQYF. The CDR3 region has the DNA TGCGCCAGCTGGCTAGCGGGTACCTCGGAGACCCAGTACTTC.

The V gene is TRBV10-1, the J gene TRBJ2-7; unclear D gene. Trimming cost V 4 bases and J 0 bases, with 16 bases left between them. The V gene's germline CDR1 is WNHNN and CDR2 SYGVQD (reference sequence). This CDR3 comprises 16 residues. The CDR3 nucleotides read TGCGCCAGCAGTGTTTTACCGGCGGATACCTCCTACGAGCAGTACTTC. As protein: CASSVLPADTSYEQYF.

V and J are TRBV4-1 and TRBJ2-1; D is undetermined. V was shortened by 0 bases and J by 15 bases, with 15 bases between the two germline ends. Germline assignment: CDR1 MGHRA and CDR2 YSYEKL. The CDR3 contains 13 residues. The CDR3 sequence: CASSQEQLRVAFF. In DNA, the CDR3 is TGCGCCAGCAGCCAAGAACAGTTGAGAGTCGCGTTCTTC.

This rearrangement joins TRBV5-1 to TRBJ2-3; 9 nucleotides agree with TRBD2. CDR1 and CDR2 from the germline V gene are SGHRS and YFSETQ. J lost 1 base, V lost 0 bases, and 3 bases had no gene match. This CDR3 has 16 amino acids. CDR3 sequence reads: CASSLDVAGGTDTQYF. CDR3 DNA: TGCGCCAGCAGCTTGGACGTAGCGGGGGGCACAGATACGCAGTATTTT.

The DNA of the CDR3 is TGTGCCAGCATAAGGGGAAGCTCTGGGGCCAACGTCCTGACTTTC. Amino acid sequence: CASIRGSSGANVLTF. The chain recombines TRBV28 with TRBJ2-6; possible D gene TRBD1, 5 bases. The germline CDR1 and CDR2 sequences are MDHEN and SYDVKM. The CDR3 covers 15 residues. V lost 7 bases and J 0 bases, leaving 10 bases between the germline ends.

The J gene is TRBJ1-1, the V gene TRBV5-1; TRBD1 might be the D (6 bases). The CDR3 is 11 amino acids. From germline, CDR1 is SGHRS and CDR2 YFSETQ. The V gene lost 5 bases and the J gene lost 11 bases, with 13 bases spanning the gap. CDR3 bases: TGCGCCAGCAGGTCACAGGGTACGGCTTTCTTT. Protein product: CASRSQGTAFF. Based on the CDR3 plus reference TRBV5-1 and TRBJ1-1, the full variable domain is KAGVTQTPRYLIKTRGQQVTLSCSPISGHRSVSWYQQTPGQGLQFLFEYFSETQRNKGNFPGRFSGRQFSNSRSEMNVSTLELGDSALYLCASRSQGTAFFGQGTRLTVV.

V is TRBV7-9 and J is TRBJ1-2; 8 bases are a match to TRBD1. The CDR3 sequence is 16 residues long. The V gene end was trimmed by 3 bases and the J gene end by 4 bases; junction bases not matched to a gene: 10. Germline V gene sequence: CDR1 SEHNR, CDR2 FQNEAQ (reference sequence). CDR3 region: CASSFTPGTGGYGYTF. Written as DNA, the CDR3 is TGTGCCAGCAGCTTTACCCCGGGGACAGGAGGCTATGGCTACACCTTC.

The J gene is TRBJ2-7, the V gene TRBV6-1, with 8 bases identical to TRBD1. V dropped 1 base and J dropped 6; count of bases not matched to a gene: 11. The length of the CDR3 is 16 residues. From germline, CDR1 is MNHNS and CDR2 SASEGT. In nucleotides, the CDR3 is TGTGCCAGCAGTGAAGAGGTGGGACAGGTCTCGCGCGAGCAGTACTTC. Its translation: CASSEEVGQVSREQYF.

The V and J genes are TRBV29-1 and TRBJ2-5; 10 positions agree with TRBD2. There are 14 residues in the CDR3. In germline, CDR1 is SQVTM, CDR2 ANQGSEA. V shed 6 bases, J shed 5 bases, and the junction held 9 bases outside the gene matches. The DNA for the CDR3 is TGCAGCGTCGAGGGGCTAGCGGGGGTGGAGACCCAGTACTTC. It specifies CSVEGLAGVETQYF. The whole variable domain, remainder taken from reference TRBV29-1 and TRBJ2-5, is SAVISQKPSRDICQRGTSLTIQCQVDSQVTMMFWYRQQPGQSLTLIATANQGSEATYESGFVIDKFPISRPNLTFSTLTVSNMSPEDSSIYLCSVEGLAGVETQYFGPGTRLLVL.

V and J are TRBV5-1 and TRBJ1-1, with TRBD1 as a possible D gene (6 bases). The CDR3 is 13 residues long. V lost 4 bases to trimming and J lost 2 bases, with 9 bases between them. Germline CDR1 reads SGHRS; CDR2 reads YFSETQ. CDR3 sequence reads: CASSLGTNTEAFF. Written as DNA, the CDR3 is TGCGCCAGCAGCCTCGGGACAAACACTGAAGCTTTCTTT.

In its sample, this clone was seen once. The CDR3 here is CASSLSTEGETQYF. For the CDR3, the DNA is TGTGCCAGCAGCTTAAGTACGGAGGGAGAGACCCAGTACTTC. The V and J genes are TRBV11-3 and TRBJ2-5; perhaps TRBD2 as D (6 bases). Trimming left V 2 bases short and J 4 bases short, with 11 bases between. CDR3 length: 14 amino acids. CDR1 and CDR2 (germline): SGHNT, YENEEA.

This chain uses TRBV12-5 with TRBJ1-1; D not certain. From germline, CDR1 is LGHNT and CDR2 FRNRAP. The CDR3 is 15 residues long. Deletions cut 0 bases from V and 3 bases from J, with 11 bases between. CDR3 residues: CASGLVIGVDTEAFF. The CDR3 DNA follows: TGTGCTAGTGGTTTGGTAATCGGGGTTGACACTGAAGCTTTCTTT.

This clone was seen a few times. This chain uses TRBV5-1 with TRBJ1-2; D is possibly TRBD1 (6 bases). Trimming cost V 4 bases and J 8 bases, with 12 bases left between them. The CDR3 is made up of 12 amino acids. Germline V lookup: CDR1 SGHRS, CDR2 YFSETQ. CDR3: CASSPTGRGYTF. DNA for the CDR3: TGCGCCAGCAGCCCTACAGGGCGCGGCTACACCTTC.

The gene calls are TRBV7-3 and TRBJ2-2, with TRBD2 identical over 12 bases. Germline loops: CDR1 SGHTA, CDR2 FQGTGA. Germline trimming cut 5 bases from V and 5 bases from J; bases unmatched to any gene: 6. The CDR3 loop spans 16 amino acids. The CDR3 region is CASSPRTSGVTGELFF. For the CDR3, the DNA is TGTGCCAGCAGCCCACGGACTAGCGGGGTGACCGGGGAGCTGTTTTTT.

This chain uses TRBV4-1 with TRBJ2-1, with TRBD2 matching 12 bases. The CDR3 totals 16 residues. Germline values: CDR1 MGHRA, CDR2 YSYEKL. The J segment lost 9 bases and the V segment lost 2 bases, leaving 8 bases of the junction unmatched. The CDR3 reads CASSQLLAGGPSEQFF. The CDR3 bases are TGCGCCAGCAGCCAACTGCTAGCGGGAGGGCCCTCTGAGCAGTTCTTC.

The chain employs TRBV7-8 and TRBJ1-3, with 9 positions matching TRBD1. The CDR3 spans 14 residues. J gave up 8 bases and V 5 bases, and 7 bases lay outside the gene matches. Germline CDR1 reads SGHVS; CDR2 reads FQNEAQ. The CDR3: CASSPGQGMDTIYF. The CDR3, as DNA: TGTGCCAGCAGCCCCGGACAGGGGATGGACACCATATATTTT.

The chain links TRBV15 to TRBJ1-1, with D unresolved. The CDR3 totals 12 residues. V was trimmed by 4 bases and J by 1 base, leaving 4 bases between them. Germline loops: CDR1 LNHNV, CDR2 YYDKDF (reference sequence). CDR3 in DNA: TGTGCCACCAGCATCGGGAACACTGAAGCTTTCTTT. This translates into CATSIGNTEAFF.

The CDR3 here is CASRDTFSSPLHF. The CDR3 DNA reads as TGTGCCAGCAGGGACACATTCAGTTCACCCCTCCACTTT. This chain joins TRBV27 and TRBJ1-6; the D gene is possibly TRBD1 (5 bases). The germline V and J ends were trimmed by 6 bases and 9 bases, with 12 bases remaining between them. This CDR3 comprises 13 residues. The germline V gene has CDR1 MNHEY and CDR2 SMNVEV (reference sequence).

The rearrangement uses TRBV2 and TRBJ1-5; TRBD1 is a possible D gene (5 bases). V was clipped by 6 bases and J by 2 bases, with 8 bases between them. The V gene's germline CDR1 is SNHLY and CDR2 FYNNEI. The CDR3 consists of 13 residues. Here the CDR3 reads CASSREGNQPQHF. CDR3 DNA: TGTGCCAGCAGCAGGGAGGGCAATCAGCCCCAGCATTTT.

The rearrangement joins TRBV7-9 to TRBJ2-5; a weak D match, TRBD1 (5 bases). The CDR3 sequence is 15 residues long. Per the germline V gene, CDR1 is SEHNR and CDR2 is FQNEAQ (reference sequence). Deletions cut 3 bases from V and 2 bases from J, with 13 bases between. Written as DNA, the CDR3 is TGTGCCAGCAGCTTGGTCGTCAGGGCACAAGAGACCCAGTACTTC. Its translation: CASSLVVRAQETQYF.

The genes are TRBV4-1 and TRBJ2-2; 8 bases fit TRBD2. This CDR3 region has 19 residues. V dropped 0 bases and J dropped 6; count of bases not matched to a gene: 15. Germline V CDR1 and CDR2: MGHRA, YSYEKL. The DNA of the CDR3 is TGCGCCAGCAGCCAAGATTCGCGGGGGGTGGCTAGATCGGCCGGGGAGCTGTTTTTT. Translating it yields CASSQDSRGVARSAGELFF.

The J gene is TRBJ2-2, the V gene TRBV11-2; the D gene is possibly TRBD1 (6 bases). The germline V gene encodes CDR1 SGHAT and CDR2 FQNNGV. The V gene lost 3 bases and the J gene lost 7 bases, with 15 bases spanning the gap. This CDR3 comprises 15 residues. As DNA, the CDR3 is TGTGCCAGCAGCTTCCAGCCGGTCAGGGGCGGGGAGCTGTTTTTT. This codes for CASSFQPVRGGELFF.

This chain joins TRBV18 and TRBJ2-7, with 7 bases aligning to TRBD2. V was pared by 3 bases and J by 3 bases, with 8 bases of the junction left unmatched. The CDR3 is made up of 15 amino acids. CDR1 KGHSH and CDR2 LQKENI come from the germline V gene. DNA of the CDR3: TGTGCCAGCTCACCGCTAGCGGATCCCTACTACGAGCAGTACTTC. It encodes CASSPLADPYYEQYF. Filled out from reference TRBV18 and TRBJ2-7, the complete variable domain reads NAGVMQNPRHLVRRRGQEARLRCSPMKGHSHVYWYRQLPEEGLKFMVYLQKENIIDESGMPKERFSAEFPKEGPSILRIQQVVRGDSAAYFCASSPLADPYYEQYFGPGTRLTVT.

The chain joins TRBV15 to TRBJ1-4; D perhaps matches TRBD1 (6 bases). The germline V gene has CDR1 LNHNV and CDR2 YYDKDF (reference sequence). The ends were cut back, 4 bases at V and 5 bases at J, with 11 bases in the middle. The length of the CDR3 is 14 residues. The CDR3 DNA reads TGTGCCACCAGCACAAGGACAGCGAATGAAAAACTGTTTTTT. Translation gives CATSTRTANEKLFF.